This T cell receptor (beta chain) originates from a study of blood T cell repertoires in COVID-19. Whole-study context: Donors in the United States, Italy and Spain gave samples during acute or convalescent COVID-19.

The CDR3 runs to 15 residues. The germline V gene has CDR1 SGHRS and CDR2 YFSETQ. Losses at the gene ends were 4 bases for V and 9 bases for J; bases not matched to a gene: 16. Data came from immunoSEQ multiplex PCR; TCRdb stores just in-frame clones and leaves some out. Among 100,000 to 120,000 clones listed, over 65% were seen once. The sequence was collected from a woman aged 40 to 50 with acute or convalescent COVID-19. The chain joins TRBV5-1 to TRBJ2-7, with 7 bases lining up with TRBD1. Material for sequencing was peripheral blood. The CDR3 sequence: CASSLLQGPQGVQYF. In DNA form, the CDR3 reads TGCGCCAGCAGCCTATTACAGGGGCCCCAAGGGGTGCAGTACTTC. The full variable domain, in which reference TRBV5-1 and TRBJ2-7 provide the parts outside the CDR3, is KAGVTQTPRYLIKTRGQQVTLSCSPISGHRSVSWYQQTPGQGLQFLFEYFSETQRNKGNFPGRFSGRQFSNSRSEMNVSTLELGDSALYLCASSLLQGPQGVQYFGPGTRLTVT.